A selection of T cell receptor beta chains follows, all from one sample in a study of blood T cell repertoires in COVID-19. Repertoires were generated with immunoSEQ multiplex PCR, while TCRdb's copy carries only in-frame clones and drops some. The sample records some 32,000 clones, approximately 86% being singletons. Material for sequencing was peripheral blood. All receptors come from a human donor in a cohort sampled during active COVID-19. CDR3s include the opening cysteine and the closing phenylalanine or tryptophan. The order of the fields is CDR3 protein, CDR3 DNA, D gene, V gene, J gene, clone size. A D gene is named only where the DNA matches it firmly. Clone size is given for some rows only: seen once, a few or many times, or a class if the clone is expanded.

CDR3 protein: CASSWGLRGGGNTEAFF
CDR3 DNA: TGCGCCAGCAGCTGGGGCCTCAGGGGCGGGGGGAACACTGAAGCTTTCTTT
D gene: NA
V gene: TRBV5-1
J gene: TRBJ1-1
clone size: NA

CDR3 protein: CASSSGTVLEQYF
CDR3 DNA: TGCGCCAGCAGCTCCGGGACAGTCCTCGAGCAGTACTTC
D gene: TRBD1
V gene: TRBV5-1
J gene: TRBJ2-7
clone size: NA

CDR3 protein: CASSLNSGRGNEKLFF
CDR3 DNA: TGTGCCAGCTCACTTAACTCAGGGCGGGGGAATGAAAAACTGTTTTTT
D gene: NA
V gene: TRBV18
J gene: TRBJ1-4
clone size: NA

CDR3 protein: CASSLYRGQGGYGYTF
CDR3 DNA: TGTGCCAGCAGCTTGTACAGAGGACAGGGGGGCTATGGCTACACCTTC
D gene: TRBD1
V gene: TRBV5-6
J gene: TRBJ1-2
clone size: NA

CDR3 protein: CAWSPWGGTNTEAFF
CDR3 DNA: TGTGCCTGGAGTCCCTGGGGGGGCACTAACACTGAAGCTTTCTTT
D gene: NA
V gene: TRBV30
J gene: TRBJ1-1
clone size: NA

CDR3 protein: CASSLGQVYEQYF
CDR3 DNA: TGTGCCAGCAGCCTGGGACAGGTCTACGAGCAGTACTTC
D gene: TRBD1
V gene: TRBV7-8
J gene: TRBJ2-7
clone size: NA

CDR3 protein: CASSLEWAGDRTGELFF
CDR3 DNA: TGTGCCAGCAGCTTAGAATGGGCAGGGGACCGAACCGGGGAGCTGTTTTTT
D gene: NA
V gene: TRBV11-3
J gene: TRBJ2-2
clone size: once

CDR3 protein: CASSLAKTQYF
CDR3 DNA: TGTGCCAGCAGCTTAGCAAAGACCCAGTACTTC
D gene: NA
V gene: TRBV5-6
J gene: TRBJ2-5
clone size: NA

CDR3 protein: CASSQEETPNYGYTF
CDR3 DNA: TGCGCCAGCAGCCAAGAAGAGACACCTAACTATGGCTACACCTTC
D gene: NA
V gene: TRBV4-1
J gene: TRBJ1-2
clone size: NA

CDR3 protein: CASSSTGGNYEQYF
CDR3 DNA: TGCGCCAGCAGCTCAACAGGGGGCAACTACGAGCAGTACTTC
D gene: TRBD1
V gene: TRBV5-1
J gene: TRBJ2-7
clone size: NA

CDR3 protein: CASSSGTVYGYTF
CDR3 DNA: TGTGCCAGCAGCTCCGGGACAGTCTATGGCTACACCTTC
D gene: TRBD1
V gene: TRBV28
J gene: TRBJ1-2
clone size: NA

CDR3 protein: CASSGYSGTGNSPLHF
CDR3 DNA: TGTGCCAGCAGCGGCTACTCCGGGACAGGGAATTCACCCCTCCACTTT
D gene: TRBD1
V gene: TRBV9
J gene: TRBJ1-6
clone size: NA

CDR3 protein: CASSFSGGETQYF
CDR3 DNA: TGCGCCAGCAGCTTTAGCGGGGGAGAGACCCAGTACTTC
D gene: TRBD2
V gene: TRBV5-1
J gene: TRBJ2-5
clone size: NA

CDR3 protein: CASSEGVRETQYF
CDR3 DNA: TGTGCCAGCTCGGAAGGGGTACGAGAGACCCAGTACTTC
D gene: NA
V gene: TRBV19
J gene: TRBJ2-5
clone size: NA

CDR3 protein: CASTLQGISGNTIYF
CDR3 DNA: TGTGCCAGCACGCTGCAGGGGATTTCTGGAAACACCATATATTTT
D gene: NA
V gene: TRBV5-8
J gene: TRBJ1-3
clone size: NA

CDR3 protein: CASSIERVLGIQYF
CDR3 DNA: TGTGCCAGTAGTATAGAGAGGGTTCTAGGCATTCAGTACTTC
D gene: NA
V gene: TRBV19
J gene: TRBJ2-4
clone size: NA

CDR3 protein: CAWSGQGPQPQHF
CDR3 DNA: TGTGCCTGGAGTGGACAGGGGCCTCAGCCCCAGCATTTT
D gene: TRBD1
V gene: TRBV30
J gene: TRBJ1-5
clone size: NA

CDR3 protein: CASSLTPGYGYTF
CDR3 DNA: TGTGCCAGCAGCCTTACCCCGGGCTATGGCTACACCTTC
D gene: NA
V gene: TRBV5-5
J gene: TRBJ1-2
clone size: once

CDR3 protein: CASSQGGEGDTDTQYF
CDR3 DNA: TGTGCCAGCAGCCAGGGCGGGGAGGGGGACACAGATACGCAGTATTTT
D gene: NA
V gene: TRBV3-1/TRBV3-2
J gene: TRBJ2-3
clone size: NA

CDR3 protein: CASSSGWDRGQLAFF
CDR3 DNA: TGTGCCAGCAGCTCGGGGTGGGACAGGGGGCAGTTAGCTTTCTTT
D gene: TRBD1
V gene: TRBV6-5
J gene: TRBJ1-1
clone size: NA

CDR3 protein: CASSVQGVGYTF
CDR3 DNA: TGCGCCAGCAGCGTCCAGGGGGTTGGCTACACCTTC
D gene: TRBD1
V gene: TRBV5-1
J gene: TRBJ1-2
clone size: NA

CDR3 protein: CASSLTPVATNEKLFF
CDR3 DNA: TGCGCCAGCAGTTTGACACCAGTTGCAACTAATGAAAAACTGTTTTTT
D gene: NA
V gene: TRBV5-1
J gene: TRBJ1-4
clone size: NA

CDR3 protein: CASSEGAGGRTDTQYF
CDR3 DNA: TGTGCCAGCAGTGAAGGAGCGGGGGGTCGCACAGATACGCAGTATTTT
D gene: TRBD2
V gene: TRBV6-1
J gene: TRBJ2-3
clone size: NA

CDR3 protein: CASSLPGGGQNTGELFF
CDR3 DNA: TGTGCCAGCAGCTTGCCCGGGGGGGGACAGAACACCGGGGAGCTGTTTTTT
D gene: TRBD2
V gene: TRBV7-3
J gene: TRBJ2-2
clone size: NA

CDR3 protein: CSVGDRGSPLHF
CDR3 DNA: TGCAGCGTTGGGGACAGGGGGTCACCCCTCCACTTT
D gene: TRBD1
V gene: TRBV29-1
J gene: TRBJ1-6
clone size: NA

CDR3 protein: CASSRPGQGAGRGYTF
CDR3 DNA: TGTGCCAGCAGTCGACCGGGACAGGGGGCGGGAAGAGGCTACACCTTC
D gene: TRBD1
V gene: TRBV6-6
J gene: TRBJ1-2
clone size: NA

CDR3 protein: CASSLGGSNQPQHF
CDR3 DNA: TGCGCCAGCAGCTTGGGGGGCTCCAATCAGCCCCAGCATTTT
D gene: NA
V gene: TRBV5-1
J gene: TRBJ1-5
clone size: NA

CDR3 protein: CASRSPDMNTEAFF
CDR3 DNA: TGTGCCAGTAGATCCCCGGACATGAACACTGAAGCTTTCTTT
D gene: NA
V gene: TRBV19
J gene: TRBJ1-1
clone size: NA

CDR3 protein: CASSAGPGGEKLFF
CDR3 DNA: TGCGCCAGCAGTGCGGGACCCGGGGGAGAAAAACTGTTTTTT
D gene: NA
V gene: TRBV10-1
J gene: TRBJ1-4
clone size: NA

CDR3 protein: CAWRDPRADYGYTF
CDR3 DNA: TGTGCCTGGAGGGACCCCAGGGCAGACTATGGCTACACCTTC
D gene: NA
V gene: TRBV30
J gene: TRBJ1-2
clone size: NA

CDR3 protein: CASSQGLGASGNTIYF
CDR3 DNA: TGTGCCAGCAGCCAAGGGTTGGGGGCCTCTGGAAACACCATATATTTT
D gene: NA
V gene: TRBV4-2
J gene: TRBJ1-3
clone size: NA

CDR3 protein: CASSFIGGYGYTF
CDR3 DNA: TGTGCCAGCAGCTTTATAGGAGGTTATGGCTACACCTTC
D gene: NA
V gene: TRBV5-8
J gene: TRBJ1-2
clone size: NA

CDR3 protein: CASSQDLGAYEQYF
CDR3 DNA: TGCGCCAGCAGCCAAGATTTAGGGGCCTACGAGCAGTACTTC
D gene: NA
V gene: TRBV4-1
J gene: TRBJ2-7
clone size: once

CDR3 protein: CASSGGTGGEQYF
CDR3 DNA: TGTGCCAGCAGCGGGGGGACGGGGGGAGAGCAGTACTTC
D gene: TRBD2
V gene: TRBV9
J gene: TRBJ2-7
clone size: NA

CDR3 protein: CASSKSGARADQPQHF
CDR3 DNA: TGTGCCAGCAGCAAGAGCGGGGCCAGGGCGGATCAGCCCCAGCATTTT
D gene: NA
V gene: TRBV7-2
J gene: TRBJ1-5
clone size: NA

CDR3 protein: CASSPGQGREKLFF
CDR3 DNA: TGTGCCAGCAGCCCCGGACAGGGCCGGGAAAAACTGTTTTTT
D gene: TRBD1
V gene: TRBV5-4
J gene: TRBJ1-4
clone size: NA

CDR3 protein: CASSSGQSSYNEQFF
CDR3 DNA: TGTGCCAGCAGCTCCGGACAGAGCTCCTACAATGAGCAGTTCTTC
D gene: NA
V gene: TRBV5-4
J gene: TRBJ2-1
clone size: NA

CDR3 protein: CASSLGDSNYGYTF
CDR3 DNA: TGTGCCAGCAGCTTAGGGGACAGCAACTATGGCTACACCTTC
D gene: TRBD1
V gene: TRBV7-8
J gene: TRBJ1-2
clone size: NA